This paragraph covers one T cell receptor beta chain sequence. TCRdb's copy holds only in-frame clones and misses some; the assay was immunoSEQ multiplex PCR. The profile covers under 150,000 clones, with roughly 93% appearing a single time and about 3% taken by the ten largest. The data stem from a study of T cell responses to AZD1222 COVID-19 vaccine. The germline V gene has CDR1 MNHEY and CDR2 SMNVEV (reference sequence). V dropped 5 bases and J dropped 5 bases, with 11 bases sitting between them. The CDR3 totals 13 residues. The TCR originated in an adult in good health. This chain joins TRBV27 and TRBJ2-3; weak D call: TRBD2 (6 bases). The sample consisted of peripheral blood, taken on day 0 of AZD1222 vaccination. The CDR3: CASSPDGGDTQYF. CDR3 in DNA: TGTGCCAGCAGTCCCGACGGGGGAGATACGCAGTATTTT.